The 11 T cell receptor beta chains below come from one sample, sequenced in a study of T-cell memory formation after mild COVID-19. TCRdb fed the 5' RACE reads into MiXCR, producing one record per CDR3 protein. The top ten clones hold approximately 29% of a sample with 30,000 to 40,000 distinct CDR3 sequences, about 10% of them seen once. Sequencing was performed on PBMCs or a T cell subset sorted from them (not recorded which). The receptors were sampled from a man younger than 35 who had mild COVID-19 (a few samples of this study predate the infection). Cell type and time point are not known.

This chain uses TRBV7-2 with TRBJ2-7, with TRBD2 matching over 11 bases. The germline V gene has CDR1 SGHTA and CDR2 FQGNSA. The CDR3 extends over 16 amino acids. The V gene end was trimmed by 3 bases and the J gene end by 2 bases; junction bases not matched to a gene: 6. The DNA of the CDR3 is TGTGCCAGCAGCTTGGTTAGCGGGGGGGACACCTACGAGCAGTACGTC. Its protein product is CASSLVSGGDTYEQYV.

The chain is built from TRBV5-4 and TRBJ2-1; 8 positions match TRBD2. Germline V gene lookup returns CDR1 SGHNT and CDR2 YYREEE (reference sequence). The V and J ends lost 3 bases and 7 bases, in that order; junction bases with no gene match: 6. This CDR3 is built from 14 residues. DNA for the CDR3: TGTGCCAGCAGCTCGGGACTAGGCCCAAATGAGCAGTTCTTC. Translated: CASSSGLGPNEQFF.

This clonotype has a count of ten or more. V and J are TRBV4-1 and TRBJ2-5; D may correspond to TRBD1 or TRBD2 (6 bases each). V was trimmed by 4 bases and J by 3 bases, leaving 15 bases between them. This CDR3 comprises 15 residues. Per germline, CDR1 MGHRA and CDR2 YSYEKL. CDR3 nucleotide sequence: TGCGCCAGCAGCCTCCAGGGGACTTACAAAGAGACCCAGTACTTC. Encoded protein: CASSLQGTYKETQYF.

This clonotype was seen repeatedly, ten times or more. This rearrangement joins TRBV7-9 to TRBJ1-2; no reliable D call. V was shortened by 5 bases and J by 1 base, with 8 bases between the two germline ends. In germline, CDR1 is SEHNR, CDR2 FQNEAQ (reference sequence). There are 13 residues in the CDR3. CDR3 sequence: CASSLTDNYGYTF. The CDR3 DNA reads TGTGCCAGCAGCCTTACGGATAACTATGGCTACACCTTC.

Many counts were recorded for this clonotype. The V call is TRBV29-1, the J call TRBJ1-4; a possible D gene is TRBD1 (5 bases). Trimming took off 7 bases at V and 8 bases at J, with 11 bases between the two ends. Germline values: CDR1 SQVTM, CDR2 ANQGSEA. The CDR3 loop spans 11 amino acids. The CDR3 sequence: CSAGQGEKLFF. As DNA, the CDR3 is TGCAGCGCTGGGCAGGGAGAAAAACTGTTTTTT.

This clonotype was counted many times. J is TRBJ1-2 and V is TRBV11-2, with D possibly matching TRBD1 (5 bases). Germline V gives CDR1 SGHAT, CDR2 FQNNGV. V was pared by 3 bases and J by 8 bases, with 10 bases between. CDR3 size: 12 residues. CDR3 coding DNA: TGTGCCAGCAGCTTGAACAGGCAGGGCTACACCTTC. Residues: CASSLNRQGYTF.

This clonotype was seen at least ten times. The rearrangement joins TRBV30 to TRBJ2-5; D unclear. The CDR3 sequence is 12 residues long. CDR1 and CDR2 from the germline V gene are GTSNPN and SVGIG (reference sequence). The V end was cut by 0 bases, the J end by 5 bases, with 7 bases between. As DNA, the CDR3 is TGTGCCTGGAGTGTAGGAGTCGAGACCCAGTACTTC. This codes for CAWSVGVETQYF. The full variable domain, in which reference TRBV30 and TRBJ2-5 provide the parts outside the CDR3, is SQTIHQWPATLVQPVGSPLSLECTVEGTSNPNLYWYRQAAGRGLQLLFYSVGIGQISSEVPQNLSASRPQDRQFILSSKKLLLSDSGFYLCAWSVGVETQYFGPGTRLLVL.

This clonotype has at least ten counts. The gene calls are TRBV7-2 and TRBJ1-2; D uncertain. Deletions cut 4 bases from V and 0 bases from J, with 12 bases between. From germline, CDR1 is SGHTA and CDR2 FQGNSA. The CDR3 covers 15 residues. DNA for the CDR3: TGTGCCAGCAGCTCGCACTTCTCCACTAACTATGGCTACACCTTC. This codes for CASSSHFSTNYGYTF.

This clonotype showed up many times. The genes are TRBV20-1 and TRBJ2-3; 8 bases fit TRBD1. Germline V gene sequence: CDR1 DFQATT, CDR2 SNEGSKA (reference sequence). The CDR3 contains 15 residues. Trimming cost V 8 bases and J 1 base; bases outside gene matches: 11. CDR3 sequence: CSSNQGAWGTDTQYF. CDR3 in DNA: TGCAGTTCGAACCAGGGGGCTTGGGGCACAGATACGCAGTATTTT.

By share, this clonotype counts as medium-sized. V gene TRBV7-2 combines with J gene TRBJ1-2; 9 nucleotides align to TRBD1. Trimming took 3 bases from V and 7 from J; bases not matched to a gene: 3. The CDR3 is 13 residues long. CDR1 is SGHTA, CDR2 FQGNSA, per germline. The CDR3 bases are TGTGCCAGCAGCTTCGGGACAGGGTTTGGCTACACCTTC. It is translated as CASSFGTGFGYTF.

The chain combines TRBV19 with TRBJ2-5; unclear D gene. The V end was cut by 3 bases, the J end by 5 bases, with 13 bases between. This CDR3 comprises 14 residues. Germline lookup yields CDR1 LNHDA and CDR2 SQIVND (reference sequence). CDR3 amino acids: CASSILTSPETQYF. CDR3 coding DNA: TGTGCCAGTAGTATTTTGACATCGCCGGAGACCCAGTACTTC.